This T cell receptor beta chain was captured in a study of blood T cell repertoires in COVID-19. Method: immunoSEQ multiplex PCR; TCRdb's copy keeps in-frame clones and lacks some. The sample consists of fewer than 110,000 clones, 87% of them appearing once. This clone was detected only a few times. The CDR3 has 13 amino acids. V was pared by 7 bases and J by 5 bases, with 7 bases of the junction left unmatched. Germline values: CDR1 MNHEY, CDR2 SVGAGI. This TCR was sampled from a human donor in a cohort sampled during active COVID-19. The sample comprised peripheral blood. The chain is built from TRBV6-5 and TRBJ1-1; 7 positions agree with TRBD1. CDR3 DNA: TGTGCCAGCAATCACAGGGGAACAACTGAAGCTTTCTTT. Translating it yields CASNHRGTTEAFF.